These 32 T cell receptor beta chains were all obtained from the same sample, sequenced in a study of identical twins. Using its own MiXCR run on the 5' RACE reads, TCRdb lists one record per CDR3 protein. The sample has 1.5 million to 2 million distinct CDR3 sequences; 32% are singletons. The sample taken for sequencing was cord blood. These receptors originate from a newborn girl in good health.

In this sample, this clonotype turned up many times. V usage is TRBV25-1 and J usage is TRBJ2-7, with 8 positions matching TRBD1. Unmatched junction bases numbered 0, after V lost 1 base and J lost 4 bases. The CDR3 runs 13 residues. Germline V gene sequence: CDR1 MGHDK, CDR2 SYGVNS. CDR3 DNA: TGTGCCAGCAGTGAATGGACAGGGTACGAGCAGTACTTC. Translated, it gives CASSEWTGYEQYF.

This clonotype occurred a few times. This chain uses TRBV29-1 with TRBJ2-3, with D possibly matching TRBD1 (5 bases). CDR1 SQVTM and CDR2 ANQGSEA come from the germline V gene. Trimming removed 5 bases at V and 2 bases at J, with 17 bases between. This CDR3 region has 15 residues. For the CDR3, the DNA is TGCAGCGTTTGCCGTGAATTGGGGCCCACAGATACGCAGTATTTT. Encoded protein: CSVCRELGPTDTQYF.

About this clonotype itself: This may come from a read error, since a much larger clone is one base off. V usage is TRBV28 and J usage is TRBJ1-2; 10 bases fit TRBD1. The CDR3 sequence is 16 residues long. With V trimmed by 3 bases and J by 4 bases, 8 bases remained unmatched. From germline, CDR1 is MDHEN and CDR2 SYDVKM. CDR3 sequence (DNA): TGTGCCAGCAGTTTCCAGACAGGGGGCAAGGTCTATGGCTACACCTTC. As protein: CASSFQTGGKVYGYTF.

V is TRBV3-1 and J is TRBJ1-1, with unresolved D. The V gene lost 0 bases and the J gene lost 1 base, with 9 bases spanning the gap. Germline V gene data show CDR1 as LGHDT and CDR2 as YNNKEL (reference sequence). The CDR3 contains 15 residues. CDR3 coding DNA: TGTGCCAGCAGCCAAGATTGGGCACCGAACACTGAAGCTTTCTTT. Translating it yields CASSQDWAPNTEAFF.

The chain uses TRBV10-2 and TRBJ1-4; 7 nucleotides match TRBD1. The germline V gene encodes CDR1 WSHSY and CDR2 SAAADI. J was trimmed by 7 bases and V by 2 bases; bases with no gene match: 10. The CDR3 has 16 amino acids. This CDR3 reads CASSEEPQGWGEKLFF. In DNA form, the CDR3 reads TGCGCCAGCAGTGAGGAACCACAGGGGTGGGGTGAAAAACTGTTTTTT.

There are a few counts of this clonotype. The chain carries TRBV7-9 and TRBJ2-3; 7 bases fit TRBD2. CDR3 size: 16 residues. Looked up from germline, CDR1 is SEHNR and CDR2 is FQNEAQ (reference sequence). V shed 3 bases and J 2 bases; nucleotides not matched to a gene: 8. This CDR3 is CASSFSPSGYTDTQYF. The DNA for the CDR3 is TGTGCCAGCAGCTTCTCGCCTAGCGGTTACACAGATACGCAGTATTTT. Full variable domain (rest looked up from reference TRBV7-9 and TRBJ2-3): DTGVSQNPRHKITKRGQNVTFRCDPISEHNRLYWYRQTLGQGPEFLTYFQNEAQLEKSRLLSDRFSAERPKGSFSTLEIQRTEQGDSAMYLCASSFSPSGYTDTQYFGPGTRLTVL.

V and J are TRBV7-9 and TRBJ2-7, with D perhaps matching TRBD1 (6 bases). CDR1 SEHNR and CDR2 FQNEAQ come from the germline V gene (reference sequence). The CDR3 totals 16 residues. V lost 5 bases, J lost 7 bases, and 24 bases lay in between. CDR3 sequence (DNA): TGTGCCAGCAGCCCCGTGTGGGTGGGGACACACAATGAGCAGTACTTC. Residues: CASSPVWVGTHNEQYF.

This clonotype occurred a few times. The V and J genes are TRBV5-1 and TRBJ2-7; 9 bases line up with TRBD2. This CDR3 is built from 16 residues. The V gene end was trimmed by 0 bases and the J gene end by 2 bases; junction bases not matched to a gene: 6. Per the germline V gene, CDR1 is SGHRS and CDR2 is YFSETQ. This CDR3 reads CASSLVTSGRPYEQYF. The CDR3, as DNA: TGCGCCAGCAGCTTGGTAACTAGCGGGCGCCCCTACGAGCAGTACTTC.

This clonotype appeared many times. This chain uses TRBV3-1 with TRBJ2-7; TRBD1 matches 7 bases. The CDR3 sequence is 13 residues long. CDR1 is LGHDT, CDR2 YNNKEL, per germline (reference sequence). J lost 4 bases, V lost 1 base, and 1 base had no gene match. CDR3 in DNA: TGTGCCAGCAGCCAAGGGGGACAGTACGAGCAGTACTTC. Its translation is CASSQGGQYEQYF.

The J gene is TRBJ2-5, the V gene TRBV7-9, with a tentative D call TRBD2 (6 bases). The J call could be wrong; TRBJ2-7 is a better fit for the DNA end. The CDR3 sequence is 15 residues long. The germline V gene has CDR1 SEHNR and CDR2 FQNEAQ (reference sequence). The CDR3: CASSGGRDSPYEQYF. The CDR3 coding sequence is TGTGCCAGCAGCGGCGGCCGGGACTCTCCCTACGAGCAGTACTTC.

V usage is TRBV7-2 and J usage is TRBJ2-7, with 14 bases aligning to TRBD2. V shed 5 bases, J shed 4 bases, and the junction held 10 bases outside the gene matches. The germline gives CDR1 SGHTA, CDR2 FQGNSA. This CDR3 has 17 amino acids. The CDR3 region has the DNA TGTGCCAGCAGCGCAGCCGGGACTAGCGGGGGCTGGTACGAGCAGTACTTC. This codes for CASSAAGTSGGWYEQYF.

The chain recombines TRBV24-1 with TRBJ2-7; D not certain. The ends were cut back, 3 bases at V and 0 bases at J, with 17 bases in the middle. CDR3 length: 17 residues. Germline assignment: CDR1 KGHDR and CDR2 SFDVKD. DNA for the CDR3: TGTGCCACCAGTGATAGTCGGCGGCAGACCTACTCCTACGAGCAGTACTTC. Its protein is CATSDSRRQTYSYEQYF.

J is TRBJ2-4 and V is TRBV20-1, with no clear D. Trimming stripped 3 bases from V and 1 base from J, with 13 bases between. This CDR3 has 15 amino acids. Germline CDR1 DFQATT, CDR2 SNEGSKA (reference sequence). The CDR3 sequence is CSARASMGAKNIQYF. DNA of the CDR3: TGCAGTGCTAGGGCCAGCATGGGGGCCAAAAACATTCAGTACTTC.

In its sample, this clonotype was seen a few times. The V gene is TRBV6-1, the J gene TRBJ1-2; 8 positions agree with TRBD1. Germline V gives CDR1 MNHNS, CDR2 SASEGT. This CDR3 contains 15 residues. V shed 3 bases and J 2 bases; nucleotides not matched to a gene: 5. The CDR3 here is CASSETGVFNYGYTF. The CDR3 DNA reads TGTGCCAGCAGTGAGACAGGGGTGTTCAACTATGGCTACACCTTC.

This clonotype showed up just a few times. The rearrangement joins TRBV10-3 to TRBJ2-1, with D possibly TRBD2 on 5 matching bases. From germline, CDR1 is ENHRY and CDR2 SYGVKD. Trimming left V 10 bases short and J 6 bases short, with 19 bases between. This CDR3 has 14 amino acids. The CDR3 bases are TGTGCCACCGCCGGGCGGGCCCCTTTCAATGAGCAGTTCTTC. As protein: CATAGRAPFNEQFF.

This clonotype was observed a few times. The chain combines TRBV2 with TRBJ1-2, with a tentative D call TRBD1 (5 bases). Germline-derived CDR1 and CDR2 are SNHLY and FYNNEI. This CDR3 contains 15 residues. V was shortened by 0 bases and J by 5 bases, with 13 bases between the two germline ends. In DNA form, the CDR3 reads TGTGCCAGCAGTGAAGCGCTTCATCGGGGGTATGGCTACACCTTC. Amino acids: CASSEALHRGYGYTF.

This rearrangement joins TRBV12-3 or TRBV12-4 to TRBJ2-1; the match to TRBD1 covers 7 bases. CDR3 length equals 16 residues. After removal of 6 bases from V and 0 bases from J, the junction contained 8 bases not matched to a gene. CDR3 coding DNA: TGTGCCAGCAGACAGGGGAATAGCGACTCCTACAATGAGCAGTTCTTC. This translates into CASRQGNSDSYNEQFF.

This sequence joins TRBV11-2 and TRBJ2-1, with 12 bases matching TRBD2. V dropped 3 bases and J dropped 6; count of bases not matched to a gene: 6. CDR3 length equals 16 residues. In germline, CDR1 is SGHAT, CDR2 FQNNGV. The CDR3 protein is CASSLVLAGGFNEQFF. DNA for the CDR3: TGTGCCAGCAGCTTGGTACTAGCGGGGGGTTTCAATGAGCAGTTCTTC. The variable domain in full, completed from reference TRBV11-2 and TRBJ2-1, reads EAGVAQSPRYKIIEKRQSVAFWCNPISGHATLYWYQQILGQGPKLLIQFQNNGVVDDSQLPKDRFSAERLKGVDSTLKIQPAKLEDSAVYLCASSLVLAGGFNEQFFGPGTRLTVL.

The chain employs TRBV4-1 and TRBJ2-1; 7 positions agree with TRBD2. The last part of the DNA fits TRBJ2-7 better; the J call may be wrong. The CDR3 extends over 16 amino acids. Germline-derived CDR1 and CDR2 are MGHRA and YSYEKL. CDR3 sequence: CASSQDELGGYNEQYF. In DNA, the CDR3 is TGCGCCAGCAGCCAAGATGAGTTGGGAGGGTACAATGAGCAGTACTTC.

The table lists this clonotype with many counts. The J gene is TRBJ2-3, the V gene TRBV3-1; no reliable D call. Germline CDR1 and CDR2: LGHDT and YNNKEL (reference sequence). V was clipped by 5 bases and J by 2 bases, with 14 bases between them. This CDR3 is 15 amino acids long. CDR3 region: CASSYTLLITDTQYF. In nucleotides, the CDR3 is TGTGCCAGCAGCTATACCCTACTGATCACAGATACGCAGTATTTT.

This clonotype appeared a few times. This rearrangement joins TRBV3-1 to TRBJ2-7; D unresolved. V lost 2 bases and J 3 bases, leaving 5 bases between the germline ends. Per the germline V gene, CDR1 is LGHDT and CDR2 is YNNKEL (reference sequence). The CDR3 has 12 residues. The CDR3 spells CASSQLIYEQYF. CDR3 nucleotides: TGTGCCAGCAGCCAACTAATCTACGAGCAGTACTTC.

This clonotype was picked up a small number of times. This chain uses TRBV28 with TRBJ1-5; 10 positions match TRBD1. This CDR3 contains 16 residues. Germline loops: CDR1 MDHEN, CDR2 SYDVKM. After removal of 6 bases from V and 2 bases from J, the junction contained 7 bases not matched to a gene. The chain's CDR3 is CASRPTGQGRNQPQHF. Here the CDR3 DNA reads TGTGCCAGCAGACCGACGGGACAGGGGCGCAATCAGCCCCAGCATTTT. Drawing the rest from reference TRBV28 and TRBJ1-5, the complete variable domain is DVKVTQSSRYLVKRTGEKVFLECVQDMDHENMFWYRQDPGLGLRLIYFSYDVKMKEKGDIPEGYSVSREKKERFSLILESASTNQTSMYLCASRPTGQGRNQPQHFGDGTRLSIL.

This clonotype appeared a few times. The chain's CDR3 is CSARSGEDEQYF. The CDR3 DNA follows: TGCAGTGCCAGAAGCGGGGAAGACGAGCAGTACTTC. This chain uses TRBV20-1 with TRBJ2-7; TRBD2 aligns across 7 bases. The CDR3 sequence is 12 residues long. From germline, CDR1 is DFQATT and CDR2 SNEGSKA (reference sequence). Trimming removed 6 bases from V and 5 bases from J; junction bases left unmatched: 7.

This clonotype was observed a handful of times. The chain carries TRBV28 and TRBJ1-6; 7 bases fit TRBD1. Per germline, CDR1 MDHEN and CDR2 SYDVKM. CDR3 length equals 16 residues. V gave up 6 bases and J gave up 5 bases; unmatched junction bases: 10. The CDR3, as DNA: TGTGCCAGCAGAAAAGACAGGGTAAAAAATAATTCACCCCTCCACTTT. The encoded protein is CASRKDRVKNNSPLHF.

The chain has TRBV4-2 and TRBJ2-1, with no clear D. This CDR3 comprises 11 residues. Germline lookup yields CDR1 LGHNA and CDR2 YNFKEQ. Trimming left V 0 bases short and J 13 bases short, with 7 bases between. The CDR3 nucleotides read TGTGCCAGCAGCCAAGAGGCCAGCCAGTTCTTC. This encodes CASSQEASQFF.

Note on this clonotype: No DNA is shown, since the ends of the CDR3 on it are uncertain; the CDR3 is the one TCRdb lists. V and J are TRBV20-1 and TRBJ1-1. Looked up from germline, CDR1 is DFQATT and CDR2 is SNEGSKA (reference sequence). The CDR3 region is 20 residues in length, termini included. The CDR3: CSARVGLVGYTFGSGTEAFF.

This clonotype turned up a few times. The chain uses TRBV29-1 and TRBJ1-2; 10 bases line up with TRBD1. Losses at the gene ends were 6 bases for V and 4 bases for J; bases not matched to a gene: 11. The CDR3 totals 15 residues. CDR1 is SQVTM and CDR2 is ANQGSEA in the germline V gene. The CDR3 DNA is TGCAGCGTCGAAATCCGGGACAGGGGTGGCTATGGCTACACCTTC. Its protein is CSVEIRDRGGYGYTF.

In its sample, this clonotype was seen a few times. The chain joins TRBV20-1 to TRBJ2-5, with D tentatively TRBD2 (5 bases). CDR1 and CDR2 from the germline V gene are DFQATT and SNEGSKA (reference sequence). This CDR3 has 14 amino acids. Trimming cost V 3 bases and J 2 bases, with 13 bases left between them. In DNA, the CDR3 is TGCAGTGCTAGGGTGCAGACTACTCAAGAGACCCAGTACTTC. Its protein is CSARVQTTQETQYF.

This clonotype was counted at least ten times. The chain couples TRBV29-1 to TRBJ1-2; D unclear. V lost 2 bases to trimming and J lost 8 bases, with 12 bases between them. The CDR3 has 12 amino acids. The V gene's germline CDR1 is SQVTM and CDR2 ANQGSEA. The CDR3 region is CSVERPGHGYTF. CDR3 bases: TGCAGCGTTGAAAGGCCAGGTCACGGCTACACCTTC.

The genes are TRBV20-1 and TRBJ2-4; 13 bases map to TRBD2. The J call may be in error: the DNA end matches TRBJ2-7 better. This CDR3 comprises 16 residues. The germline CDR1 and CDR2 sequences are DFQATT and SNEGSKA (reference sequence). This chain's CDR3 is CSARVRTSGSLYEQYF. The CDR3 DNA follows: TGCAGTGCTAGGGTGCGGACTAGCGGGAGTCTTTACGAGCAGTACTTC.

The rearrangement links TRBV11-3 to TRBJ2-1; 11 nucleotides agree with TRBD2. CDR1 is SGHNT and CDR2 is YENEEA in the germline V gene. Trimming cost V 1 base and J 7 bases; bases outside gene matches: 6. This CDR3 region has 16 residues. CDR3 amino acids: CASSLGSLAGGNEQFF. As DNA, the CDR3 is TGTGCCAGCAGCTTAGGGTCCCTAGCGGGAGGTAATGAGCAGTTCTTC.

This clonotype has just a few counts. The chain joins TRBV4-2 to TRBJ1-2; D not resolved. This CDR3 comprises 15 residues. V lost 1 base and J lost 1, with 10 bases in between. CDR1 is LGHNA and CDR2 is YNFKEQ in the germline V gene. CDR3: CASSQGLRDNYGYTF. CDR3 nucleotides: TGTGCCAGCAGCCAAGGGTTACGGGATAACTATGGCTACACCTTC.